This T cell receptor beta chain was sequenced for a study of graft-versus-host responses after intestinal transplantation. Study information: Each patient got anti-thymocyte globulin induction, then tacrolimus and steroids for two to four years.

Study results and caveats: Recipient marrow held GvH clones, some first seen in ileum or blood. Allograft clonal ratios (graft-versus-host to host-versus-graft) were high in patients who had graft-donor T cell macrochimerism.

Profiling relied on immunoSEQ multiplex PCR, and the TCRdb table lists in-frame clones only, not all of them. The sample has fewer than 150,000 clones; just over 90% are singletons. Points on this clone: Its antigen is still unknown.

The germline V gene encodes CDR1 LNHDA and CDR2 SQIVND (reference sequence). This CDR3 has 13 amino acids. The V and J ends lost 7 bases and 6 bases respectively, with 10 bases between them. This chain connects TRBV19 to TRBJ1-6; the D gene is possibly TRBD1 (6 bases). The sample here was unstimulated CD4+ T cells sorted from spleen or lymph node cells, taken before intestinal transplant. This TCR was recovered from a human donor who received an intestinal transplant. CDR3 sequence: CASIGQRNSPLHF. CDR3 nucleotides: TGTGCCAGTATTGGACAGCGTAATTCACCCCTCCACTTT. The full variable domain, its missing parts supplied by reference TRBV19 and TRBJ1-6, is DGGITQSPKYLFRKEGQNVTLSCEQNLNHDAMYWYRQDPGQGLRLIYYSQIVNDFQKGDIAEGYSVSREKKESFPLTVTSAQKNPTAFYLCASIGQRNSPLHFGNGTRLTVT.